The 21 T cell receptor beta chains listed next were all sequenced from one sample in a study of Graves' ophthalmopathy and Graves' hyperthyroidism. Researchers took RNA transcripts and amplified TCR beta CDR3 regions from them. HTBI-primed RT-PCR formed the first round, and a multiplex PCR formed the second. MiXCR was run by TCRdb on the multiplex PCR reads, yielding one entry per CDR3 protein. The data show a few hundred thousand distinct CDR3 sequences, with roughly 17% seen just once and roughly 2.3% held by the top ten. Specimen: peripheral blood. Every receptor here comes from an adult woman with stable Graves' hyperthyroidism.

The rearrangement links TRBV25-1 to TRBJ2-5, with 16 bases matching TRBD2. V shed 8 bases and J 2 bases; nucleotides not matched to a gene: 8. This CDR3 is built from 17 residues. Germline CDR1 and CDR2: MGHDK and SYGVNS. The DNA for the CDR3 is TGTGCCAGCCTTAACCAGGGACTAGCGGGAGGGCAAGAGACCCAGTACTTC. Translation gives CASLNQGLAGGQETQYF.

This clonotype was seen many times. The CDR3 bases are TGCAGCGGGTGTGGACAGGGTTTGGACGAGCAGTACTTC. Protein sequence: CSGCGQGLDEQYF. The chain combines TRBV29-1 with TRBJ2-7, with 8 bases aligning to TRBD1. CDR1 SQVTM and CDR2 ANQGSEA come from the germline V gene. The CDR3 extends over 13 amino acids. V gave up 7 bases and J gave up 5 bases; unmatched junction bases: 10.

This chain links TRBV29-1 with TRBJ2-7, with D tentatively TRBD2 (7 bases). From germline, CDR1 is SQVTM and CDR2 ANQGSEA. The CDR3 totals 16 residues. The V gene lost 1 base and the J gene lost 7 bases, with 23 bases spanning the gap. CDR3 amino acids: CSVEGSGGLSGGEQYF. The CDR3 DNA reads TGCAGCGTTGAAGGGAGTGGGGGCCTCTCCGGGGGGGAGCAGTACTTC.

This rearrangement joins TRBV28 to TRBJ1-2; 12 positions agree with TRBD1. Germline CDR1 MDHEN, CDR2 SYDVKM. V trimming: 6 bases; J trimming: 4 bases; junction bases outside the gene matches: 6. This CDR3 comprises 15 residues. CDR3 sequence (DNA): TGTGCCAGCAGCTCCGGGACAGGGGGCGGCTATGGCTACACCTTC. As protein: CASSSGTGGGYGYTF.

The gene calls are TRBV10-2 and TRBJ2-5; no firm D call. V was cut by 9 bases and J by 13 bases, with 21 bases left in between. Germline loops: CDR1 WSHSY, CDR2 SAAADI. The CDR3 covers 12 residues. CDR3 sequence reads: CASNSLGSARYF. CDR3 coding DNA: TGCGCCAGTAATAGCCTGGGTTCGGCCCGGTACTTC.

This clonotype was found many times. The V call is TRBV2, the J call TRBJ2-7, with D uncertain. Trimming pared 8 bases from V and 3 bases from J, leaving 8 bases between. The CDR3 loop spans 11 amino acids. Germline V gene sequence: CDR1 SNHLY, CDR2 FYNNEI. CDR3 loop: CASGVFYEQYF. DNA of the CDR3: TGTGCCAGCGGGGTATTCTACGAGCAGTACTTC.

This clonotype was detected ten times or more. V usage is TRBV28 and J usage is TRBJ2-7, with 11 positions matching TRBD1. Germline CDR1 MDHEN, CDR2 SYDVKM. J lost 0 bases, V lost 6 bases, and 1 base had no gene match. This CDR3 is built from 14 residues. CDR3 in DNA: TGTGCCAGCAGAGGGACAGGGGGCTCCTACGAGCAGTACTTC. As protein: CASRGTGGSYEQYF.

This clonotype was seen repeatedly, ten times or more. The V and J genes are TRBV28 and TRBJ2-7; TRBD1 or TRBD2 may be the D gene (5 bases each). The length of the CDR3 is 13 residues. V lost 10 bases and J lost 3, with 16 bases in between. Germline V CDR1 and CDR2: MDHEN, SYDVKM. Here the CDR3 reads CATLRDAYYEQYF. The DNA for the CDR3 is TGTGCCACCCTCCGGGACGCCTACTACGAGCAGTACTTC.

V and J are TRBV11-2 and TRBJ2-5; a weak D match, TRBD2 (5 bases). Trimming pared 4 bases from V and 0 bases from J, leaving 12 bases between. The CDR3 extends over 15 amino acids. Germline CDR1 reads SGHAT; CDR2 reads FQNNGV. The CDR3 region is CASSSDGEYQETQYF. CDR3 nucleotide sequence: TGTGCCAGCAGCTCCGACGGGGAGTACCAAGAGACCCAGTACTTC.

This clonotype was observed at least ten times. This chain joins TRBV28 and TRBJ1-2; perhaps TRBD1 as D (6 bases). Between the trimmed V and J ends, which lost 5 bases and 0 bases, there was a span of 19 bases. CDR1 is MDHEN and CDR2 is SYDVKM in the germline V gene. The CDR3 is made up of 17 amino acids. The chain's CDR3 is CASSIPGTLTTNYGYTF. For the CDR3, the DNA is TGTGCCAGCAGTATTCCTGGGACACTAACCACTAACTATGGCTACACCTTC.

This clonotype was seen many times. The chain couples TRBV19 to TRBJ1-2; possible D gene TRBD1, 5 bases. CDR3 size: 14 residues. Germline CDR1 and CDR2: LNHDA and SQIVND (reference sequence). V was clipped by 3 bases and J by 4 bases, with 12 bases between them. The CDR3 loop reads CASSILGGGYGYTF. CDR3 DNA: TGTGCCAGTAGTATTCTCGGGGGTGGCTATGGCTACACCTTC.

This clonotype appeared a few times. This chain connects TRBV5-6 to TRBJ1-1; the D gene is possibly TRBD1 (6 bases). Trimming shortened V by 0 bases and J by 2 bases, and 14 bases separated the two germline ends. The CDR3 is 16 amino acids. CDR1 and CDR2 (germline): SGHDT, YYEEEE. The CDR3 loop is CASSLAPGGPNTEAFF. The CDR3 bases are TGTGCCAGCAGCTTGGCCCCTGGGGGGCCTAACACTGAAGCTTTCTTT.

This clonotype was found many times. The chain's CDR3 is CASSPSGAKYYEQYF. CDR3 sequence (DNA): TGTGCCAGCAGTCCTTCCGGGGCCAAGTACTACGAGCAGTACTTC. J is TRBJ2-7 and V is TRBV6-1; D may be TRBD1 or TRBD2 (5 bases each). This CDR3 region has 15 residues. The germline V gene has CDR1 MNHNS and CDR2 SASEGT. V shed 5 bases and J shed 3 bases, with 17 bases lying between them.

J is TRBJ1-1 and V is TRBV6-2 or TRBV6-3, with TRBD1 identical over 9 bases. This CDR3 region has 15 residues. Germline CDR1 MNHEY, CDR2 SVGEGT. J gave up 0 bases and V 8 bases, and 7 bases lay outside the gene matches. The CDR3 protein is CASWNRGRLNTEAFF. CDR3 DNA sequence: TGTGCCAGCTGGAACAGGGGGCGACTGAACACTGAAGCTTTCTTT.

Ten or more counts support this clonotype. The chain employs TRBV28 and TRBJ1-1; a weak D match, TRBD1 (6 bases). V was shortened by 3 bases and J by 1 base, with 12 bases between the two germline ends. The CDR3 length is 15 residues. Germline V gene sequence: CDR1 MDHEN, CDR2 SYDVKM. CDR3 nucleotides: TGTGCCAGCAGTTTCCCGGGGGCGTGGAACACTGAAGCTTTCTTT. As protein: CASSFPGAWNTEAFF.

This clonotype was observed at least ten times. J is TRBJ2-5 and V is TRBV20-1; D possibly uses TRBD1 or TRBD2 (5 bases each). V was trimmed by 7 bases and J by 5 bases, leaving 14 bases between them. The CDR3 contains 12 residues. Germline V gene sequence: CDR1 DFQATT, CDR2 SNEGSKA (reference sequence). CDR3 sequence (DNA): TGCAGTGTCCCGAGGGGAAGCGAGACCCAGTACTTC. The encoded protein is CSVPRGSETQYF.

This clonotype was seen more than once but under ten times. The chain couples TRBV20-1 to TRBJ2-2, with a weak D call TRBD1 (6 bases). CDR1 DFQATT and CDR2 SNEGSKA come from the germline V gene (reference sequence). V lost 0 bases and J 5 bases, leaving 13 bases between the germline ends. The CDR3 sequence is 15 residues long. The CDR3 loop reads CSARDRGSPTGELFF. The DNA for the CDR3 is TGCAGTGCTAGAGATAGGGGGTCCCCAACCGGGGAGCTGTTTTTT.

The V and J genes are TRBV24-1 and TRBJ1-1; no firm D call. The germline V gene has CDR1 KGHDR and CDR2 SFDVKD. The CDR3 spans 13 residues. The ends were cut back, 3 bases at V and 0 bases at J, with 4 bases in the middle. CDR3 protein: CATSDPLNTEAFF. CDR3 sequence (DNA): TGTGCCACCAGTGATCCCCTGAACACTGAAGCTTTCTTT.

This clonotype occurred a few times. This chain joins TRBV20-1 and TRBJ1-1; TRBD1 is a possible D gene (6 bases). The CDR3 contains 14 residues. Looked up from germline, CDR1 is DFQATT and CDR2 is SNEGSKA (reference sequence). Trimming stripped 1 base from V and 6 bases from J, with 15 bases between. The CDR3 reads CSARATGLSAEAFF. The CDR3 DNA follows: TGCAGTGCTAGAGCCACAGGGTTATCGGCTGAAGCTTTCTTT.

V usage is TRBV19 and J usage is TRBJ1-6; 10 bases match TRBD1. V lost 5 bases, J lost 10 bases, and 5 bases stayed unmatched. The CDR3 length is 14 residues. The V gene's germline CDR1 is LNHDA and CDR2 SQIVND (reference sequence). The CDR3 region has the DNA TGTGCCAGTAGTTGGACAGGGGGTAGGTCACCCCTCCACTTT. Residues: CASSWTGGRSPLHF.

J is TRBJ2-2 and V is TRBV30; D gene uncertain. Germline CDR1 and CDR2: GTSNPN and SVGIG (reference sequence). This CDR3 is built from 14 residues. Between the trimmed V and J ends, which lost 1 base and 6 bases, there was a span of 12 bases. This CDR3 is CAWSATDLSGELFF. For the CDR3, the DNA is TGTGCCTGGAGTGCAACGGACCTTTCCGGGGAGCTGTTTTTT.